These T cell receptor beta chains were read from a single sample in a study of blood T cell repertoires in COVID-19. This table comes from immunoSEQ multiplex PCR, and its TCRdb copy is limited to in-frame clones, with some not included. In the table there are more than 60,000 clones, about 88% of which are singletons. The material sequenced was peripheral blood. The receptors were sampled from a woman in her fifties or sixties with COVID-19, enrolled during active disease. Each CDR3 is given with its conserved first and last residue. A D gene is named only where the DNA matches it firmly. Rows give clone size only sometimes, using once, few, many, or a class for an expanded clone.

>.|TRBJ2-1|.|TRBV6-5
CASGPQSYNEQFF
TGTGCCAGCGGGCCTCAGTCCTACAATGAGCAGTTCTTC
>.|TRBJ1-6|once|TRBV28
CASSLLAGAYEKRF
TGTGCCAGCAGTTTATTGGCAGGGGCCTACGAAAAACGCTTT
>TRBD1|TRBJ1-5|.|TRBV5-6
CASSRMDRINQPQHF
TGTGCCAGCAGTAGGATGGACAGGATTAATCAGCCCCAGCATTTT
>TRBD1|TRBJ2-3|once|TRBV6-2/TRBV6-3
CASSWPGQGASDTQYF
TGTGCCAGCAGTTGGCCGGGACAGGGGGCATCGGATACGCAGTATTTT
>.|TRBJ1-1|.|TRBV4-3
CASSRHKNTEAFF
TGCGCCAGCAGCCGACACAAGAACACTGAAGCTTTCTTT
>TRBD1|TRBJ1-2|.|TRBV29-1
CSVDGLGTGDPYGYTF
TGCAGCGTTGATGGACTCGGGACAGGGGATCCCTATGGCTACACCTTC
>TRBD1|TRBJ2-5|.|TRBV5-1
CASSLLDRVGETQYF
TGCGCCAGCAGCTTGCTGGACAGGGTCGGTGAGACCCAGTACTTC
>TRBD1|TRBJ2-7|.|TRBV5-1
CASSRGQEYEQYF
TGCGCCAGCAGCCGGGGACAGGAATACGAGCAGTACTTC
>.|TRBJ2-2|.|TRBV7-8
CASSLVRGELFF
TGTGCCAGCAGCTTAGTCAGGGGTGAGCTGTTTTTT
>.|TRBJ1-4|.|TRBV18
CASSPPRVAGNEKLFF
TGTGCCAGCTCACCACCCAGGGTTGCGGGAAATGAAAAACTGTTTTTT
>.|TRBJ2-1|once|TRBV19
CASSARVSYNEQFF
TGTGCCAGTAGTGCCAGGGTCTCCTACAATGAGCAGTTCTTC
>.|TRBJ1-4|.|TRBV28
CASSWGAGYEKLFF
TGTGCCAGCAGTTGGGGAGCCGGATATGAAAAACTGTTTTTT
>.|TRBJ1-1|few|TRBV5-1
CASSLSIAGMNTEAFF
TGCGCCAGCAGCTTGTCTATAGCAGGGATGAACACTGAAGCTTTCTTT
>.|TRBJ2-2|.|TRBV6-5
CASSYSPGTNTGELFF
TGTGCCAGCAGTTACTCGCCAGGGACGAACACCGGGGAGCTGTTTTTT
>TRBD2|TRBJ2-3|.|TRBV2
CAIQPAGTSTDTQYF
TGTGCCATCCAACCAGCGGGGACTAGCACAGATACGCAGTATTTT
>.|TRBJ1-2|few|TRBV6-5
CASSSRQYGYTF
TGTGCCAGCAGTTCGCGACAGTATGGCTACACCTTC
>TRBD2|TRBJ2-3|.|TRBV5-1
CASASGPDTQYF
TGCGCCAGCGCTAGCGGGCCAGATACGCAGTATTTT
>.|TRBJ1-2|.|TRBV25-1
CASSEAGRHGYTF
TGTGCCAGCAGTGAAGCAGGGCGGCATGGCTACACCTTC
>TRBD2|TRBJ2-1|.|TRBV27
CATSSGGSFNEQFF
TGTGCCACCTCTAGCGGGGGGTCCTTCAATGAGCAGTTCTTC
>.|TRBJ1-6|.|TRBV3-1/TRBV3-2
CASRQGEGPLHF
TGTGCCAGCAGGCAAGGGGAGGGTCCCCTCCACTTT
>.|TRBJ1-6|.|TRBV7-9
CASSRINSPLHF
TGTGCCAGCTCGAGGATTAATTCACCCCTCCACTTT
>.|TRBJ2-3|.|TRBV7-9
CASSLGIRGQDTQYF
TGTGCCAGCAGCTTAGGGATCAGGGGTCAGGATACGCAGTATTTT
>TRBD2|TRBJ2-1|.|TRBV10-3
CAISESLAGGGGEQFF
TGTGCCATCAGTGAGTCGTTAGCGGGAGGCGGGGGTGAGCAGTTCTTC
>TRBD2|TRBJ2-5|.|TRBV9
CASSVDWAAGGSWQETQYF
TGTGCCAGCAGCGTAGACTGGGCGGCGGGAGGAAGCTGGCAAGAGACCCAGTACTTC
>TRBD1|TRBJ2-7|.|TRBV3-1/TRBV3-2
CASRSGQAYEQYF
TGTGCCAGCAGATCCGGACAGGCGTACGAGCAGTACTTC
>TRBD1|TRBJ2-2|.|TRBV13
CASSLIRGRGTGELFF
TGTGCCAGCAGCTTAATCAGGGGGCGAGGCACCGGGGAGCTGTTTTTT